This TCR beta chain was identified in a study of blood T cells in healthy people across ages (dated by TCRdb to the mid-2010s). A note on the overall study: Template switching captured roughly one uniquely barcoded TCR beta cDNA molecule per two T cells in model experiments. The study measured age-related changes in TCR beta repertoire diversity using deep sequencing normalized with unique cDNA molecular identifiers. Donors were grouped into four age groups: young (average about 15 years), middle-aged (less than 40), aged (about 60) and long-lived (about 82). To avoid experimental bias, donors of different ages were distributed randomly across sequencing lanes. The study analyzed two additional independent replicas of 1 million unique cDNA reads from the same blood draw for two donors, one aged 18 to 29 and one aged 80 or older.

The library was prepared using 5' RACE. Instrument used: Illumina HiSeq 2500. A second PCR of roughly 6 to 11 cycles was run with a J-beta primer mix and a sample-barcoded 5' primer. A unique molecular identifier was introduced onto each TCR beta cDNA molecule by a template-switch 5' adaptor carrying 12 random nucleotides. At least 3 million CDR3-containing paired-end reads were obtained from each sample. All of the RNA was converted into first-strand cDNA using the Mint cDNA synthesis kit, with a TRBC-specific oligonucleotide serving as the primer. All cDNA was treated with uracil-DNA glycosylase and then went through a first 18-cycle PCR with the universal primers M1SS and BC2_uni_R. As for the original processing: Normalization of each sample was performed by random selection of 1 million high-quality reads, each carrying a distinct molecular identifier. Reads sharing molecular identifiers were discarded rather than binned into consensus sequences. CDR3 identification, clonotype clustering and error correction used MiTCR with a Q25 quality threshold and the strictest error-elimination algorithm. A nonparametric unseen species model using Euler transformation provided a lower-bound estimate of total TCR beta diversity. TCRdb applied fastp at Q25 and MiXCR to the public reads, then kept only in-frame beta chains. CDR3 protein sequences are deduplicated, and each keeps its most common genes and DNA. The V and J calls were determined by TCRdb, not by the authors. This sample has some 1.4 million distinct CDR3 sequences in its table, and around two fifths of those were observed once. The ten largest make up roughly 8.2% of the sample.

Of note for this clonotype: This clone's antigen is unknown. The input lacks base qualities; no much larger clone sits a single base away.

Findings and caveats that apply to the study as a whole: A strong correlation was found between observed TCR beta diversity and the percentage of naive T cells measured by flow cytometry. Estimates of total diversity based on one million sequenced T cells were regarded as lower bounds and as underestimates. Donor CMV infection status was unknown, potentially confounding age-related changes in expanded clonotypes. Observed TCR beta diversity per million T cells fell roughly linearly with age, and a significant reduction was already apparent by age roughly 40. Bulk unsorted PBMC profiling prevented conclusive comparison of naive and antigen-experienced compartments. The long-lived group showed more naive CD4+ T cells, fewer expanded clones and increased TCR diversity than the aged group, suggesting age selection.

The roughly 38 donors, aged 6 to 90 years, were systemically healthy Caucasian individuals from Russia. About 10 milliliters of peripheral blood were drawn from each donor into EDTA-treated Vacutainer tubes. Ficoll-Paque density-gradient centrifugation was used to isolate PBMCs, with at least 7 million per sample. Total RNA, at least 5.5 micrograms per sample, was extracted from PBMCs with Trizol reagent. The percentages of naive CD45RAhigh/CD27high T cells were determined by flow cytometry on a PBMC aliquot from every donor. Relative to germline, V is missing 7 bases and J is missing 5 bases, with 7 bases of the junction outside any gene match. Taken from cysteine to phenylalanine, the CDR3 has 13 residues. Left in the record is the CDR3 DNA by itself, 39 bases read in frame from the first base. Sequences SEHNR (CDR1) and FQNEAQ (CDR2) are obtained from the germline V gene (reference sequence).

Specimen: blood. The clonotype originates from a woman in her late teens or twenties in good health. The sequence is built from TRBV7-9 and TRBJ1-2; TRBD1 fits 7 bases in the junction. The CDR3 region has the sequence CASIPDRVYGYTF. In nucleotide form, the sequence is TGTGCCAGCATACCAGACAGGGTGTATGGCTACACCTTC.